This passage covers 26 T cell receptor beta chains from one sample sequenced in a study of immune evolution from preneoplasia to lung adenocarcinoma. This table comes from immunoSEQ multiplex PCR, and its TCRdb copy is limited to in-frame clones, with some not included. The table shows about 5,500 clones, with 55% to 70% occurring only once. The sample taken for sequencing was FFPE adjacent normal lung tissue. The receptors here all came from an older person with lung adenocarcinoma.

The genes are TRBV9 and TRBJ2-1; D tentatively fits TRBD1 or TRBD2 (6 bases each). Trimming removed 0 bases from V and 4 bases from J, with 8 bases in between. Germline loops: CDR1 SGDLS, CDR2 YYNGEE. The CDR3 is 14 residues long. In DNA form, the CDR3 reads TGTGCCAGCAGCGTAGTAGGGGGGTACAATGAGCAGTTCTTC. Its protein product is CASSVVGGYNEQFF.

The chain has TRBV5-4 and TRBJ1-2, with a tentative D call TRBD1 (6 bases). Germline-derived CDR1 and CDR2 are SGHNT and YYREEE (reference sequence). CDR3 length: 14 residues. The V gene lost 0 bases and the J gene lost 4 bases, with 10 bases spanning the gap. The CDR3 here is CASSLGQEGYGYTF. The CDR3 DNA is TGTGCCAGCAGCTTGGGACAGGAGGGCTATGGCTACACCTTC.

This clone was detected once. V gene TRBV18 combines with J gene TRBJ1-4; D may be TRBD1 (5 bases). V shed 5 bases and J shed 0 bases, with 10 bases lying between them. Germline assignment: CDR1 KGHSH and CDR2 LQKENI. The CDR3 length is 15 residues. The CDR3, as DNA: TGTGCCAGCTCATACGGACACGCAACTAATGAAAAACTGTTTTTT. Translating it yields CASSYGHATNEKLFF.

V is TRBV5-4 and J is TRBJ1-2; tentative D call: TRBD1 (5 bases). CDR1 is SGHNT, CDR2 YYREEE, per germline (reference sequence). Deletions cut 7 bases from V and 4 bases from J, with 20 bases between. The CDR3 extends over 15 amino acids. CDR3 coding DNA: TGTGCCAGCCGGTCTTTGGGGGGTTCGATCTATGGCTACACCTTC. Its translation is CASRSLGGSIYGYTF.

This sequence joins TRBV29-1 and TRBJ2-5; unclear D gene. Trimming removed 6 bases at V and 3 bases at J, with 17 bases between. Germline-derived CDR1 and CDR2 are SQVTM and ANQGSEA. The CDR3 is made up of 14 amino acids. This CDR3 is CSVADPRREETQYF. CDR3 DNA: TGCAGCGTCGCTGACCCCAGGAGAGAAGAGACCCAGTACTTC.

Here the CDR3 reads CASRQGVRAYEQYF. CDR3 nucleotides: TGTGCCAGCAGACAGGGGGTTAGGGCCTACGAGCAGTACTTC. This rearrangement joins TRBV6-6 to TRBJ2-7, with 8 bases that match TRBD1. There are 14 residues in the CDR3. The germline V gene has CDR1 MNHNY and CDR2 SVGAGI (reference sequence). V was pared by 6 bases and J by 2 bases, with 6 bases of the junction left unmatched.

The CDR3 nucleotides read TGTGCCAGCAGCGTAGAGGCAGGGTACTCCGGGGAGCTGTTTTTT. This gives the protein CASSVEAGYSGELFF. The rearrangement joins TRBV9 to TRBJ2-2; D possibly corresponds to TRBD1 (5 bases). Germline V CDR1 and CDR2: SGDLS, YYNGEE. V was cut by 0 bases and J by 6 bases, with 12 bases left in between. This CDR3 is 15 amino acids long.

The J gene is TRBJ1-6, the V gene TRBV6-5; no clear D. Germline CDR1 and CDR2: MNHEY and SVGAGI. V shed 7 bases and J shed 6 bases, with 13 bases lying between them. There are 14 residues in the CDR3. In DNA form, the CDR3 reads TGTGCCAGCAAAGGTGTACGGGTTAATTCACCCCTCCACTTT. As protein: CASKGVRVNSPLHF.

This rearrangement joins TRBV6-5 to TRBJ1-1; no clear D. CDR1 MNHEY and CDR2 SVGAGI come from the germline V gene. The CDR3 totals 11 residues. The V end lost 7 bases, the J end lost 5 bases, and 8 bases lay between the germline ends. In DNA, the CDR3 is TGTGCCAGCACCCGAGGGACTGAAGCTTTCTTT. Protein sequence: CASTRGTEAFF.

The V and J genes are TRBV4-1 and TRBJ1-5; weak D call: TRBD1 (5 bases). The CDR3 covers 17 residues. Germline V gene sequence: CDR1 MGHRA, CDR2 YSYEKL. With 1 base removed from V and 2 bases from J, the gap between germline ends came to 15 bases. CDR3 residues: CASSQGDGGFGNQPQHF. CDR3 DNA: TGCGCCAGCAGCCAAGGAGACGGGGGGTTCGGCAATCAGCCCCAGCATTTT.

The genes are TRBV10-1 and TRBJ2-3; D possibly corresponds to TRBD2 (7 bases). The germline gives CDR1 WNHNN, CDR2 SYGVQD (reference sequence). The V end was cut by 6 bases, the J end by 6 bases, with 19 bases between. The CDR3 covers 15 residues. The CDR3 loop reads CASSGVGEGEDTQYF. The CDR3 coding sequence is TGCGCCAGCAGCGGAGTCGGGGAGGGGGAGGATACGCAGTATTTT.

The V call is TRBV7-9, the J call TRBJ2-1; TRBD1 matches 9 bases. Germline CDR1 and CDR2: SEHNR and FQNEAQ (reference sequence). V was pared by 4 bases and J by 5 bases, with 6 bases of the junction left unmatched. The CDR3 is 15 amino acids. CDR3 sequence (DNA): TGTGCCAGCAGCTCCCGAGGACAGGGGAACAATGAGCAGTTCTTC. Encoded protein: CASSSRGQGNNEQFF.

In its sample, this clone was seen a few times. This rearrangement joins TRBV6-1 to TRBJ2-7; D ambiguous. The V and J ends lost 3 bases and 4 bases respectively, with 16 bases between them. Germline V gives CDR1 MNHNS, CDR2 SASEGT. The CDR3 runs 15 residues. CDR3 in amino acids: CASSDPWGRQYEQYF. The DNA of the CDR3 is TGTGCCAGCAGTGACCCGTGGGGTCGGCAATACGAGCAGTACTTC.

This chain connects TRBV27 to TRBJ1-6; 7 positions match TRBD1. CDR3 length equals 13 residues. Germline V gives CDR1 MNHEY, CDR2 SMNVEV (reference sequence). V trimming: 6 bases; J trimming: 10 bases; junction bases outside the gene matches: 6. In DNA form, the CDR3 reads TGTGCCAGCAGCCCGGGACAGCGATCACCCCTCCACTTT. It translates to CASSPGQRSPLHF.

The CDR3 region is CASNQGASYEQYF. The CDR3 nucleotides read TGTGCCAGCAACCAGGGGGCCTCCTACGAGCAGTACTTC. The gene calls are TRBV6-6 and TRBJ2-7; 8 nucleotides line up with TRBD1. This CDR3 has 13 amino acids. The V gene's germline CDR1 is MNHNY and CDR2 SVGAGI (reference sequence). After removal of 7 bases from V and 0 bases from J, the junction contained 2 bases not matched to a gene.

The V call is TRBV7-2, the J call TRBJ2-1; 11 bases align to TRBD1. From germline, CDR1 is SGHTA and CDR2 FQGNSA. Unmatched junction bases numbered 12, after V lost 1 base and J lost 7 bases. This CDR3 comprises 18 residues. The CDR3 loop is CASSLGSLGDRGRNEQFF. Written as DNA, the CDR3 is TGTGCCAGCAGCTTAGGATCGTTGGGGGACAGGGGGAGGAATGAGCAGTTCTTC.

The V gene is TRBV28, the J gene TRBJ1-2, with 7 bases matching TRBD1. Germline CDR1 reads MDHEN; CDR2 reads SYDVKM. The V gene end was trimmed by 5 bases and the J gene end by 4 bases; junction bases not matched to a gene: 10. The CDR3 runs to 15 residues. The CDR3 DNA follows: TGTGCCAGCAGTCCCTCGGACAGGAGGGGCTATGGCTACACCTTC. The encoded protein is CASSPSDRRGYGYTF.

The chain has TRBV4-2 and TRBJ2-7, with 10 bases matching TRBD1. Losses at the gene ends were 5 bases for V and 2 bases for J; bases not matched to a gene: 6. The CDR3 covers 15 residues. Germline V CDR1 and CDR2: LGHNA, YNFKEQ. The CDR3 region has the DNA TGTGCCAGCAGCTTGGCCGGGACAGGGGCCTACGAGCAGTACTTC. Its translation: CASSLAGTGAYEQYF.

In this sample, this clone turned up a few times. The chain couples TRBV13 to TRBJ2-1; no firm D call. The V gene's germline CDR1 is PRHDT and CDR2 FYEKMQ (reference sequence). The CDR3 has 12 residues. Trimming took off 5 bases at V and 12 bases at J, with 14 bases between the two ends. The CDR3 protein is CASSERWARQFF. The CDR3 region has the DNA TGTGCCAGCAGCGAAAGATGGGCCCGGCAGTTCTTC.

J is TRBJ1-1 and V is TRBV5-6; D gene uncertain. V dropped 2 bases and J dropped 4 bases, with 9 bases sitting between them. This CDR3 region has 13 residues. Germline V lookup: CDR1 SGHDT, CDR2 YYEEEE. The CDR3 nucleotides are TGTGCCAGCAGCTTAAGGGTTGGCACTGAAGCTTTCTTT. Translated: CASSLRVGTEAFF.

The rearrangement uses TRBV11-2 and TRBJ2-7; D unclear. V dropped 0 bases and J dropped 6 bases, with 9 bases sitting between them. CDR3 length: 13 amino acids. Germline V lookup: CDR1 SGHAT, CDR2 FQNNGV. CDR3 residues: CASSLEGLFEQYF. CDR3 nucleotide sequence: TGTGCCAGCAGCTTAGAAGGTCTTTTCGAGCAGTACTTC.

This sequence joins TRBV11-1 and TRBJ2-2; no clear D. Germline assignment: CDR1 SGHAT and CDR2 FQDESV (reference sequence). The CDR3 runs 15 residues. Trimming shortened V by 1 base and J by 6 bases, and 12 bases separated the two germline ends. The CDR3 DNA sequence: TGTGCCAGCAGCTTAGATGCGAGAGTCTCCGGGGAGCTGTTTTTT. Its protein product is CASSLDARVSGELFF.

The chain combines TRBV15 with TRBJ2-5; the D is unclear. The germline V and J ends were trimmed by 3 bases and 1 base, with 3 bases remaining between them. The CDR3 runs to 12 residues. Per germline, CDR1 LNHNV and CDR2 YYDKDF (reference sequence). CDR3 in amino acids: CATSSPQETQYF. The DNA of the CDR3 is TGTGCCACCAGCAGCCCCCAAGAGACCCAGTACTTC.

The chain combines TRBV7-9 with TRBJ2-3; TRBD2 aligns across 12 bases. V trimming: 0 bases; J trimming: 3 bases; junction bases outside the gene matches: 4. Germline-derived CDR1 and CDR2 are SEHNR and FQNEAQ (reference sequence). The CDR3 consists of 17 residues. CDR3 amino acids: CASSLAASGGGTDTQYF. CDR3 DNA: TGTGCCAGCAGCTTAGCGGCTAGCGGGGGGGGAACAGATACGCAGTATTTT.

The chain is built from TRBV6-6 and TRBJ2-7, with 7 bases lining up with TRBD1. The CDR3 is 11 residues long. The germline V gene encodes CDR1 MNHNY and CDR2 SVGAGI (reference sequence). The ends lost 9 bases at V and 3 bases at J; junction bases unmatched: 2. CDR3 protein: CASQGVYEQYF. The CDR3 DNA follows: TGTGCCAGTCAGGGGGTCTACGAGCAGTACTTC.

The chain is built from TRBV7-8 and TRBJ1-5, with TRBD1 identical over 7 bases. Germline-derived CDR1 and CDR2 are SGHVS and FQNEAQ. J was trimmed by 0 bases and V by 2 bases; bases with no gene match: 10. This CDR3 spans 18 amino acids. The CDR3 is CASSLRVQGRDSNQPQHF. The CDR3 coding sequence is TGTGCCAGCAGCTTAAGAGTACAGGGGAGGGATAGCAATCAGCCCCAGCATTTT.